This T cell receptor beta chain was recorded in a study of T cell responses to AZD1222 COVID-19 vaccine. Across the study: The study pooled second doses at about 4 or about 12 weeks.

The repertoire was sequenced with immunoSEQ multiplex PCR; TCRdb's copy has only in-frame clones and lacks some. Here the sample spans around 84,000 clones, 88% being singletons. Germline CDR1 is LNHDA and CDR2 is SQIVND (reference sequence). Trimming removed 6 bases at V and 2 bases at J, with 8 bases between. CDR3 length: 13 amino acids. The sequencing used peripheral blood, collected on day 0 of AZD1222 vaccination. This clonotype was sampled from an adult in good health. V is TRBV19 and J is TRBJ1-5; D is unresolved. This CDR3 is CASRGIGNQPQHF. The CDR3 bases are TGTGCCAGTAGGGGAATTGGCAATCAGCCCCAGCATTTT.